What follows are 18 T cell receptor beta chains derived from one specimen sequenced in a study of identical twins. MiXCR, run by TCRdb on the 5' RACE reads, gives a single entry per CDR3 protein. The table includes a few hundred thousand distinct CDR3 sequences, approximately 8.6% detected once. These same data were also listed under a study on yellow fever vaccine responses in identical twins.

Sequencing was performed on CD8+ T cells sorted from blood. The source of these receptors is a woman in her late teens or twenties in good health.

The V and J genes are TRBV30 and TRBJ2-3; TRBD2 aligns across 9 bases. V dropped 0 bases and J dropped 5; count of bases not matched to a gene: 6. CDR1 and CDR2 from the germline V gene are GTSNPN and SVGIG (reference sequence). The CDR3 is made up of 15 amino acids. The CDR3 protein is CAWSVMRGGQDTQYF. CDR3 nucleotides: TGTGCCTGGAGTGTAATGCGGGGGGGCCAAGATACGCAGTATTTT.

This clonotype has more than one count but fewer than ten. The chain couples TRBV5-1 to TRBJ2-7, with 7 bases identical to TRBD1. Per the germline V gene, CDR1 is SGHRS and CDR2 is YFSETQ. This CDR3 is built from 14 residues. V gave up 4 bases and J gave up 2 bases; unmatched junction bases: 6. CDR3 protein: CASSTLTGTYEQYF. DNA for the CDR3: TGCGCCAGCAGCACCCTGACAGGGACCTACGAGCAGTACTTC. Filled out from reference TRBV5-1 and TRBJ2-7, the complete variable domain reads KAGVTQTPRYLIKTRGQQVTLSCSPISGHRSVSWYQQTPGQGLQFLFEYFSETQRNKGNFPGRFSGRQFSNSRSEMNVSTLELGDSALYLCASSTLTGTYEQYFGPGTRLTVT.

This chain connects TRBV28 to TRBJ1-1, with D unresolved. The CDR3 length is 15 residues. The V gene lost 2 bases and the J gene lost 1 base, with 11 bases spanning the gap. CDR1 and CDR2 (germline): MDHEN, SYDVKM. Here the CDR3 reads CASSLPRSANTEAFF. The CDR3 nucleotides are TGTGCCAGCAGTTTACCTCGGTCAGCGAACACTGAAGCTTTCTTT.

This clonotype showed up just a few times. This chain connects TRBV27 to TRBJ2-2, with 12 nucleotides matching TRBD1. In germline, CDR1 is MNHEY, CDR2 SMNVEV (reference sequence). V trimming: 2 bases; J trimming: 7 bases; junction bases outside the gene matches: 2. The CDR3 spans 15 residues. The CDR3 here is CASSLGTGGVGELFF. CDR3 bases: TGTGCCAGCAGTTTAGGGACAGGGGGCGTCGGGGAGCTGTTTTTT.

The CDR3 here is CSVELYSMNTEAFF. The DNA for the CDR3 is TGCAGCGTTGAATTGTACAGCATGAACACTGAAGCTTTCTTT. The V and J genes are TRBV29-1 and TRBJ1-1; D is unclear. The germline V gene encodes CDR1 SQVTM and CDR2 ANQGSEA. The CDR3 is made up of 14 amino acids. Trimming stripped 2 bases from V and 0 bases from J, with 10 bases between. Combining the CDR3 with reference TRBV29-1 and TRBJ1-1 gives the whole variable domain SAVISQKPSRDICQRGTSLTIQCQVDSQVTMMFWYRQQPGQSLTLIATANQGSEATYESGFVIDKFPISRPNLTFSTLTVSNMSPEDSSIYLCSVELYSMNTEAFFGQGTRLTVV.

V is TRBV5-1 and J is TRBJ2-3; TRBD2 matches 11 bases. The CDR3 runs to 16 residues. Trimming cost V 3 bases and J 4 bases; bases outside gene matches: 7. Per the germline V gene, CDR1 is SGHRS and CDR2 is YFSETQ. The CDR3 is CASSSVSGGAADTQYF. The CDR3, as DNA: TGCGCCAGCAGCTCAGTTAGCGGGGGGGCCGCAGATACGCAGTATTTT.

The CDR3 bases are TGTGCCAGCAGCTTCGGGGGCGCAGATACGCAGTATTTT. This codes for CASSFGGADTQYF. This chain connects TRBV5-4 to TRBJ2-3; TRBD1 or TRBD2 may be the D gene (6 bases each). There are 13 residues in the CDR3. The germline V and J ends were trimmed by 2 bases and 4 bases, with 8 bases remaining between them. Per germline, CDR1 SGHNT and CDR2 YYREEE (reference sequence).

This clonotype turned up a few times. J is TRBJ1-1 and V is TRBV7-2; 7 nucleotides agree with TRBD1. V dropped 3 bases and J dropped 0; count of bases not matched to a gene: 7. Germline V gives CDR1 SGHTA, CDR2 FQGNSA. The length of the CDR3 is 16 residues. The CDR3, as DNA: TGTGCCAGCAGCTTTGATTCGGGACAGCTGAACACTGAAGCTTTCTTT. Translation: CASSFDSGQLNTEAFF. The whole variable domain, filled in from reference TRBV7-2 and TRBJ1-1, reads GAGVSQSPSNKVTEKGKDVELRCDPISGHTALYWYRQSLGQGLEFLIYFQGNSAPDKSGLPSDRFSAERTGGSVSTLTIQRTQQEDSAVYLCASSFDSGQLNTEAFFGQGTRLTVV.

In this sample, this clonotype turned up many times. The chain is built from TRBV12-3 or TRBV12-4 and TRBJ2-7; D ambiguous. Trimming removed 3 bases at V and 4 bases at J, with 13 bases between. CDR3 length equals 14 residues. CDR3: CASSLWLNVYEQYF. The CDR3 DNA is TGTGCCAGCAGTTTGTGGCTGAACGTGTACGAGCAGTACTTC.

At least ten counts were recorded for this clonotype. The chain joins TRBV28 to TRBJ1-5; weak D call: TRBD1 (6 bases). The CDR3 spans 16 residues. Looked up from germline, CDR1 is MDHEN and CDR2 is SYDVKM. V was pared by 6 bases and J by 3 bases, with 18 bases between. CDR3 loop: CASSHNGQTNNQPQHF. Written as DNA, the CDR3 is TGTGCCAGCAGCCACAACGGACAGACCAACAATCAGCCCCAGCATTTT.

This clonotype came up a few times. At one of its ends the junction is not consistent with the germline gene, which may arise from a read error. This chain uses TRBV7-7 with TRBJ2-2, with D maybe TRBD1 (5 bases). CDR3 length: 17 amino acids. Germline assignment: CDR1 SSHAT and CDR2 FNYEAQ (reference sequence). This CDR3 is CASSSDLGRLNTGELFF. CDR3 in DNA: TGTGCTAGCAGCTCAGACCTGGGGCGGCTGAACACCGGGGAGCTGTTTTTT.

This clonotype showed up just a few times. The CDR3 loop reads CASSLVWEYNTGELFF. In DNA form, the CDR3 reads TGCGCCAGCAGCTTGGTGTGGGAATATAACACCGGGGAGCTGTTTTTT. The gene calls are TRBV5-1 and TRBJ2-2; D is undetermined. The germline V gene has CDR1 SGHRS and CDR2 YFSETQ. The CDR3 covers 16 residues. Trimming took off 0 bases at V and 2 bases at J, with 11 bases between the two ends.

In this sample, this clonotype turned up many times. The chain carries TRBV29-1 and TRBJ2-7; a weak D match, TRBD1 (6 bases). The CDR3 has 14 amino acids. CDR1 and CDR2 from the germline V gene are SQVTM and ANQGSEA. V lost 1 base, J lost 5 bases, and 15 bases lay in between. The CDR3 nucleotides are TGCAGCGTTGAAGGGGGGCCGGCACAAAACGAGCAGTACTTC. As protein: CSVEGGPAQNEQYF.

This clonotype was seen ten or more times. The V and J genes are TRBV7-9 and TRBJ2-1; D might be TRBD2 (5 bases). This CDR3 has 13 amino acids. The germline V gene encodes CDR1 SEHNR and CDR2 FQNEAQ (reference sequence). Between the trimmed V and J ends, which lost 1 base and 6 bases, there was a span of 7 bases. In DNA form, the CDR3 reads TGTGCCAGCAGCTTAGGAGGGTCCAATGAGCAGTTCTTC. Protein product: CASSLGGSNEQFF.

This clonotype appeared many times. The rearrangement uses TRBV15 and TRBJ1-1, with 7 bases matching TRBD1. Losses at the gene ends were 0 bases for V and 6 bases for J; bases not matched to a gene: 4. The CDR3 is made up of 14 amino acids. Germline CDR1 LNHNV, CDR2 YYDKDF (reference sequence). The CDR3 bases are TGTGCCACCAGCAGAGATCCGAGGGGGCCTGAAGCTTTCTTT. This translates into CATSRDPRGPEAFF.

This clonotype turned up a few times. The CDR3 is CARREGQGHNEQFF. The CDR3 coding sequence is TGCGCCAGACGGGAGGGACAGGGCCACAATGAGCAGTTCTTC. The V call is TRBV5-1, the J call TRBJ2-1, with D possibly TRBD1 on 9 matching bases. V lost 8 bases and J lost 5, with 17 bases in between. The germline V gene has CDR1 SGHRS and CDR2 YFSETQ. This CDR3 is 14 amino acids long.

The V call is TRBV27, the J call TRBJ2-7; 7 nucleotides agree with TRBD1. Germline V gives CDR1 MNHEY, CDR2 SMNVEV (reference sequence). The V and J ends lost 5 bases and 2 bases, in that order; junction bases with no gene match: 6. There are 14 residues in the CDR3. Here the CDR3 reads CASSRGQWAYEQYF. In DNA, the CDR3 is TGTGCCAGCAGTAGGGGACAGTGGGCCTACGAGCAGTACTTC.

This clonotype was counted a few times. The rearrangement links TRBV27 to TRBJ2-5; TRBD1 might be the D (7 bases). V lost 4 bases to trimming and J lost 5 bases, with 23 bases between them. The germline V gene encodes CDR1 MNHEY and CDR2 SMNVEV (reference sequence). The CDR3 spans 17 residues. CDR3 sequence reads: CASSSNRGTVSPETQYF. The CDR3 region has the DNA TGTGCCAGCAGTTCAAACCGCGGGACAGTAAGTCCGGAGACCCAGTACTTC.